This T cell receptor (beta chain) derives from a study of shared clonotypes between healthy human individuals. In the study overall: CD4 naive and memory got three plates each, CD8 naive two, CD8 memory one. Study-level points and caveats: In the sorted subsets, rarefaction showed sequencing was incomplete despite large depth.

A word on this clone: What it recognizes is unknown.

Donors comprised only Caucasian adults living in Nashville, Tennessee. Both subsets, CD45RA+ naive and CD45RA-negative memory, were split from the CD4+ cells. J lost 3 bases, V lost 4 bases, and 7 bases had no gene match. The CDR3 runs 16 residues. The V gene's germline CDR1 is SEHNR and CDR2 FQNEAQ (reference sequence). Clones were sequenced by immunoSEQ multiplex PCR, and TCRdb holds only the in-frame ones, with some missing. This table holds approximately 2,000,000 clones, about 90% found once. What was sequenced was naive CD4+ T cells from PBMCs. The subset: CD45RA+ positively selected. V usage is TRBV7-9 and J usage is TRBJ1-5; TRBD1 aligns across 9 bases. This receptor was taken from a man aged 18 to 30 in good health. Some clones in this sample may be carry-over from other donors' samples. The CDR3 region is CASSSGTGTTNQPQHF. CDR3 DNA: TGTGCCAGCAGCTCCGGGACAGGGACGACCAATCAGCCCCAGCATTTT.